Detailed here is one T cell receptor beta chain. This record comes from a study of T cell clones after liver transplantation. Trimming pared 5 bases from V and 6 bases from J, leaving 7 bases between. The germline CDR1 and CDR2 sequences are MGHDK and SYGVNS. There are 11 residues in the CDR3. Repertoires were generated with immunoSEQ multiplex PCR, while TCRdb's copy carries only in-frame clones and drops some. The sample records 75,000 to 95,000 clones, approximately 80% being singletons. The clonotype was recovered from a human patient who received a liver transplant. Some T cells may be provided by the graft donor. The sequencing here drew on CD4+ T cells from blood, taken less than 50 months after liver transplant. This chain joins TRBV25-1 and TRBJ1-1; D may be TRBD1 (5 bases). CDR3 bases: TGTGCCAGCAGTCGGGGCTCTGAAGCTTTCTTT. Protein: CASSRGSEAFF.